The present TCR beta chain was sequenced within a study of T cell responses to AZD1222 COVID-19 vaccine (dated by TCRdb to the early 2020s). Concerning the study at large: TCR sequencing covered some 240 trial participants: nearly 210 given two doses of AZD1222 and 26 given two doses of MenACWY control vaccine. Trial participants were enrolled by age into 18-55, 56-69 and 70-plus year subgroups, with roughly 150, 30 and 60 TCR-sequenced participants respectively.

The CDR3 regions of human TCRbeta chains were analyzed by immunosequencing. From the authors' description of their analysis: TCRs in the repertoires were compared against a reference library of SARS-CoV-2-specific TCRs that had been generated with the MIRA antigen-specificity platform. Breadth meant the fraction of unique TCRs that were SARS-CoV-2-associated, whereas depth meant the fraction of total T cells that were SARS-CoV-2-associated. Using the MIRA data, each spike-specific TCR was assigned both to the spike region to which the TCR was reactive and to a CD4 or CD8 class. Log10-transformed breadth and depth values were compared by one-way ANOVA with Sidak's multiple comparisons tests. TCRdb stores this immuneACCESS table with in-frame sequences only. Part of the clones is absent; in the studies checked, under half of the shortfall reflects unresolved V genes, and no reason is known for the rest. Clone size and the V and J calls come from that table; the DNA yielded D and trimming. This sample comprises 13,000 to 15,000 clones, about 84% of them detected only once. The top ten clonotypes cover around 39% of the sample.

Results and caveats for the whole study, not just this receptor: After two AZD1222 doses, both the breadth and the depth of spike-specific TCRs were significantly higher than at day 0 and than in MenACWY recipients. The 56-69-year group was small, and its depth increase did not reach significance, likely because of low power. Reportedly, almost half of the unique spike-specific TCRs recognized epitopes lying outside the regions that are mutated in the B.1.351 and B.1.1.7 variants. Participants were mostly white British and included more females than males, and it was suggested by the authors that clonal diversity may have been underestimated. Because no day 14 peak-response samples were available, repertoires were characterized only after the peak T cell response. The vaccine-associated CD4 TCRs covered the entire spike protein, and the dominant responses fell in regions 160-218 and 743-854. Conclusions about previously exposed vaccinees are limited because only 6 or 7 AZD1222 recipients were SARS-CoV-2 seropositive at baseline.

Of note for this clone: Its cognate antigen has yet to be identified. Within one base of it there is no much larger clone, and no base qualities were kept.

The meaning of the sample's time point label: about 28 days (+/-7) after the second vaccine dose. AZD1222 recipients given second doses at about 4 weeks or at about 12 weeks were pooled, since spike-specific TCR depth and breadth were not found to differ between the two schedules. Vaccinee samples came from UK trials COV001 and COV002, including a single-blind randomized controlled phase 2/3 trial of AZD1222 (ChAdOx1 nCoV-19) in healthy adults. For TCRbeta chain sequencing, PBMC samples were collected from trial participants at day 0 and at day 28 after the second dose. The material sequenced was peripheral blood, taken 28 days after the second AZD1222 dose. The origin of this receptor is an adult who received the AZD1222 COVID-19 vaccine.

The nucleotides are TGTGCCAGTAGTATTTCGGGGCCTAGGCAAGGGGTTGTGTACTTC. The encoded protein is CASSISGPRQGVVYF. The chain employs TRBV19 and TRBJ2-5; the D element might be TRBD1 or TRBD2, as each aligns at 5 bases. V was cut back by 3 bases and J by 13 bases, leaving a gap of 24 bases between them. The germline V gene (reference sequence) sets CDR1 to LNHDA and CDR2 to SQIVND. Counted from cysteine to phenylalanine, this CDR3 has 15 amino acids. Solely the CDR3 DNA is kept, with 45 bases framed from the first base.